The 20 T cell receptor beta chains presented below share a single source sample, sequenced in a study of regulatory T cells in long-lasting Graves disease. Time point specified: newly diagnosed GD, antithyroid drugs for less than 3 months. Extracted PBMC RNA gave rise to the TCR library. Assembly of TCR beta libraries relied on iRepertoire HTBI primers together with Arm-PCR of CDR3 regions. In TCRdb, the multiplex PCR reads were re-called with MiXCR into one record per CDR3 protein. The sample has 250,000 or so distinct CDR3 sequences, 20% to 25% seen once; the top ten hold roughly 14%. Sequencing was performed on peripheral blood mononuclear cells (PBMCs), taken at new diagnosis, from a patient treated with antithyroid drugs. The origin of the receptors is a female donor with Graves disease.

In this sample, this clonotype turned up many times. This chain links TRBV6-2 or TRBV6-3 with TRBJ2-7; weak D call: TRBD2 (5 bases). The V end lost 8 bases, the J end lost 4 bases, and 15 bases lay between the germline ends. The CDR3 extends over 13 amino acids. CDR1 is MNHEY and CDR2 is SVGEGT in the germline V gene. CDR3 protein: CASQISDLYEQYF. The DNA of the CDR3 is TGTGCCAGCCAGATATCGGACTTGTACGAGCAGTACTTC.

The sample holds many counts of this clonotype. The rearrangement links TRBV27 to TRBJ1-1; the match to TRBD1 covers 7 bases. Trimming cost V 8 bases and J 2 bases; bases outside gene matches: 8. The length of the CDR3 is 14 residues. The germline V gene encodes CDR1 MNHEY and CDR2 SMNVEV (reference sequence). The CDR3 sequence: CASGDRDGNTEAFF. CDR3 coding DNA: TGTGCCAGCGGAGACAGGGATGGTAACACTGAAGCTTTCTTT.

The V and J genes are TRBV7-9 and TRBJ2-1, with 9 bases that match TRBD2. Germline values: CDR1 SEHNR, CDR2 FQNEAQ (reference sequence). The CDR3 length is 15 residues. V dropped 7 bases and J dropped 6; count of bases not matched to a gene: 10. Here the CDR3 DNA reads TGTGCCAGCAACTCCGTAGCGGGAGAGGCCAATGAGCAGTTCTTC. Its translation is CASNSVAGEANEQFF.

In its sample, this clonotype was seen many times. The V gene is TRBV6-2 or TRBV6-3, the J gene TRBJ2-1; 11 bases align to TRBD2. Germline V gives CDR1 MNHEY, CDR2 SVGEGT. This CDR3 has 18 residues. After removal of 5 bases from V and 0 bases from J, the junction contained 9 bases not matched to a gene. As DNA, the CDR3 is TGTGCCAGCAGTCACCGGGCTAGCGGGAGGACCTCCTACAATGAGCAGTTCTTC. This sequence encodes CASSHRASGRTSYNEQFF.

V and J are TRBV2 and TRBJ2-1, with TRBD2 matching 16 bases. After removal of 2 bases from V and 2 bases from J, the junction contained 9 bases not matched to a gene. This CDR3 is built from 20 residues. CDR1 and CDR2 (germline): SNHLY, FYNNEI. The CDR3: CASSETPGLAGGPAYNEQFF. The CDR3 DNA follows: TGTGCCAGCAGTGAAACGCCGGGACTAGCGGGAGGGCCGGCCTACAATGAGCAGTTCTTC.

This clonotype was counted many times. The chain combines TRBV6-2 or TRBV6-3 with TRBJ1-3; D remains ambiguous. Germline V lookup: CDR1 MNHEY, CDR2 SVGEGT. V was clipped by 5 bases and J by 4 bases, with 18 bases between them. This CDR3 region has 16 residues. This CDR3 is CASSEEERLGGNTIYF. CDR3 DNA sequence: TGTGCCAGCAGTGAAGAAGAGAGGCTTGGCGGAAACACCATATATTTT.

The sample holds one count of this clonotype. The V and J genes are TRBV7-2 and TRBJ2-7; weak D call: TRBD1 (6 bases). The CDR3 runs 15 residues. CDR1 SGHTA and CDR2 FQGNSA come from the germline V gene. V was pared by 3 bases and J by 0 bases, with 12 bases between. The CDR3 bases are TGTGCCAGCAGCTTCGACAGGATTAGCTCCTACGAGCAGTACTTC. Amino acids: CASSFDRISSYEQYF.

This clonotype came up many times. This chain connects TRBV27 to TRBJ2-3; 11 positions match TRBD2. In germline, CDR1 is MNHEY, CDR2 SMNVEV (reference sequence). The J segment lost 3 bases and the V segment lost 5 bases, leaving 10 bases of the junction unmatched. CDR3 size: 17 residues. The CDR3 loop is CASSPRLSSGGTDTQYF. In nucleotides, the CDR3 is TGTGCCAGCAGTCCCCGACTTTCTAGCGGGGGGACAGATACGCAGTATTTT.

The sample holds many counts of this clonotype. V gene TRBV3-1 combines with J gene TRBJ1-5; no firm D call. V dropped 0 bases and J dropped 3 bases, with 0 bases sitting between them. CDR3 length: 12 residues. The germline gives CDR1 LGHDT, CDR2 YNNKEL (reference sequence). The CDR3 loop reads CASSQDNQPQHF. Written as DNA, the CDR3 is TGTGCCAGCAGCCAAGACAATCAGCCCCAGCATTTT.

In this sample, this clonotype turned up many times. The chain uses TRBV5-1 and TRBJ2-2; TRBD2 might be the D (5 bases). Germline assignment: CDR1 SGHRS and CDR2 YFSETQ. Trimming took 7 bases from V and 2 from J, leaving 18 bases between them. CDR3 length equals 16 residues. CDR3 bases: TGCGCCAGCCCCTCCACGGGGTACCTAAACACCGGGGAGCTGTTTTTT. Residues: CASPSTGYLNTGELFF. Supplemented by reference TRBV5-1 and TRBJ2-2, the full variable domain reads KAGVTQTPRYLIKTRGQQVTLSCSPISGHRSVSWYQQTPGQGLQFLFEYFSETQRNKGNFPGRFSGRQFSNSRSEMNVSTLELGDSALYLCASPSTGYLNTGELFFGEGSRLTVL.

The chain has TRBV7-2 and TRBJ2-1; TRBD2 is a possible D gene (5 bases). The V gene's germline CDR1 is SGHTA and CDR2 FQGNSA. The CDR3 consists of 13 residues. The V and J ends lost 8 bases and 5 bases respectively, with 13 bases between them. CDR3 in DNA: TGTGCCAGCTGTAGCGATACAGACAATGAGCAGTTCTTC. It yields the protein CASCSDTDNEQFF.

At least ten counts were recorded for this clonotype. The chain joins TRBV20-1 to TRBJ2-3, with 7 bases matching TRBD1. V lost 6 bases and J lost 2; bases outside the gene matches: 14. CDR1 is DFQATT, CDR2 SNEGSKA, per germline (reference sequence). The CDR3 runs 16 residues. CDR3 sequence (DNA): TGCAGTGCCGGACCACCCCAGGGGGAAATCACAGATACGCAGTATTTT. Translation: CSAGPPQGEITDTQYF.

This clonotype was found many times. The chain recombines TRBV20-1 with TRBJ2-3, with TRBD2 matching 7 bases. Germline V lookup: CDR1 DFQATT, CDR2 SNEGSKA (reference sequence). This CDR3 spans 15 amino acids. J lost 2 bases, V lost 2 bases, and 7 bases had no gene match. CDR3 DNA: TGCAGTGCTAGACCTGGGGGGGACCTCACAGATACGCAGTATTTT. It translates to CSARPGGDLTDTQYF.

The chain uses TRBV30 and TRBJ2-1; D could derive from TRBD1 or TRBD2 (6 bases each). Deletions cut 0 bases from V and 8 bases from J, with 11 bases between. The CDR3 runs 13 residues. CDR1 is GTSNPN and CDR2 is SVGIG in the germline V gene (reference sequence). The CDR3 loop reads CAWSVHRDYEQFF. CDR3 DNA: TGTGCCTGGAGTGTACACAGGGACTATGAGCAGTTCTTC. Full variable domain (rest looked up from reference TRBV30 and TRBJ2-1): SQTIHQWPATLVQPVGSPLSLECTVEGTSNPNLYWYRQAAGRGLQLLFYSVGIGQISSEVPQNLSASRPQDRQFILSSKKLLLSDSGFYLCAWSVHRDYEQFFGPGTRLTVL.

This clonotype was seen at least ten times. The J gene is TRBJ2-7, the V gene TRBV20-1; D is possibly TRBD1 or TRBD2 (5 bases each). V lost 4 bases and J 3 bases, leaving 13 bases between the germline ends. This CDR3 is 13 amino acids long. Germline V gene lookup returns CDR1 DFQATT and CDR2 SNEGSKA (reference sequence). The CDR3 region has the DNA TGCAGTGCTAAATCCGGGGACCGCTACGAGCAGTACTTC. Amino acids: CSAKSGDRYEQYF.

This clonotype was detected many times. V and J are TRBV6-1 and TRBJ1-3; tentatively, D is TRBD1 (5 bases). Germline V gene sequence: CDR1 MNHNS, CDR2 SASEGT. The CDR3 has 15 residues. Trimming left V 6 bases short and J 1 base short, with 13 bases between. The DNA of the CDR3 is TGTGCCAGCAGCTTTCAGGGAGCGTCTGGAAACACCATATATTTT. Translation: CASSFQGASGNTIYF.

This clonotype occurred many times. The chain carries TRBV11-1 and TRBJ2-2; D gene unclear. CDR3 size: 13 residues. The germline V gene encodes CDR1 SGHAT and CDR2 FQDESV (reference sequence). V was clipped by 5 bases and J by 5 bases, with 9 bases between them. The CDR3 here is CASSPHRTGELFF. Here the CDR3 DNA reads TGTGCCAGCAGCCCCCACCGGACCGGGGAGCTGTTTTTT.

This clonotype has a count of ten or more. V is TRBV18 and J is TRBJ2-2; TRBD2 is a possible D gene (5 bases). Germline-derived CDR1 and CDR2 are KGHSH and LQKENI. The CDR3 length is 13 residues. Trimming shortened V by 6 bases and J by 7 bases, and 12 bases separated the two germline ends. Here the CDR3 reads CASSRDAYGELFF. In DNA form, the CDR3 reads TGTGCCAGCTCCCGGGATGCGTACGGGGAGCTGTTTTTT.

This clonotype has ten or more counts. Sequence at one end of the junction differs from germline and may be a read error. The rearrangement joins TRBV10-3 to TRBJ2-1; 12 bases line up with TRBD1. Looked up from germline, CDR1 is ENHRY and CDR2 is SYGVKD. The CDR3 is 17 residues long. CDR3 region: CAISGTGGERDLNQQFF. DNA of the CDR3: TGTGCCATTTCCGGGACAGGGGGCGAAAGGGACCTCAATCAGCAGTTCTTC.

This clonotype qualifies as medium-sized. The CDR3 loop is CASSTGQNNEQFF. DNA of the CDR3: TGTGCCAGCAGCACCGGACAGAACAATGAGCAGTTCTTC. The gene calls are TRBV11-1 and TRBJ2-1, with D perhaps matching TRBD1 (6 bases). The germline V and J ends were trimmed by 5 bases and 5 bases, with 10 bases remaining between them. This CDR3 comprises 13 residues. Per germline, CDR1 SGHAT and CDR2 FQDESV (reference sequence).